The 15 T cell receptor beta chains given below trace back to one sample, sequenced in a study of blood T cell repertoires in COVID-19. Clones were read by immunoSEQ multiplex PCR, and TCRdb kept only the in-frame ones, dropping some. The repertoire includes about 400,000 clones, roughly 90% of them detected once, and approximately 1% sits in the top ten. The sample consisted of PBMCs or T cells enriched from blood (not recorded which). The source is a woman in her thirties with acute COVID-19.

In this sample, this clone turned up a few times. V usage is TRBV6-6 and J usage is TRBJ2-7; a weak D match, TRBD1 (6 bases). The ends were cut back, 6 bases at V and 2 bases at J, with 11 bases in the middle. CDR3 length: 13 amino acids. Germline lookup yields CDR1 MNHNY and CDR2 SVGAGI (reference sequence). In nucleotides, the CDR3 is TGTGCCAGCAGGGCCAGGGGCACCTACGAGCAGTACTTC. Protein product: CASRARGTYEQYF.

This chain uses TRBV5-1 with TRBJ2-3; D is perhaps TRBD1 (6 bases). The CDR3 covers 15 residues. Trimming left V 0 bases short and J 0 bases short, with 8 bases between. Germline V gene data show CDR1 as SGHRS and CDR2 as YFSETQ. The CDR3 nucleotides are TGCGCCAGCAGCTTGGAGGGACAAAGCACAGATACGCAGTATTTT. Its protein is CASSLEGQSTDTQYF.

The V gene is TRBV19, the J gene TRBJ2-5, with 7 positions matching TRBD1. The CDR3 loop spans 16 amino acids. The germline V gene encodes CDR1 LNHDA and CDR2 SQIVND (reference sequence). V dropped 5 bases and J dropped 3; count of bases not matched to a gene: 12. CDR3 loop: CASSPRETGTEETQYF. The CDR3 DNA is TGTGCCAGTAGTCCCCGTGAAACGGGGACAGAAGAGACCCAGTACTTC.

The rearrangement uses TRBV19 and TRBJ1-6; D gene unclear. This CDR3 region has 19 residues. Germline V CDR1 and CDR2: LNHDA, SQIVND (reference sequence). The germline V and J ends were trimmed by 4 bases and 0 bases, with 19 bases remaining between them. The CDR3 loop reads CASSKEGHGGSSYNSPLHF. CDR3 sequence (DNA): TGTGCCAGTAGTAAGGAGGGCCACGGCGGAAGCTCCTATAATTCACCCCTCCACTTT. The variable domain in full, with the rest retrieved from reference TRBV19 and TRBJ1-6, is DGGITQSPKYLFRKEGQNVTLSCEQNLNHDAMYWYRQDPGQGLRLIYYSQIVNDFQKGDIAEGYSVSREKKESFPLTVTSAQKNPTAFYLCASSKEGHGGSSYNSPLHFGNGTRLTVT.

The chain joins TRBV19 to TRBJ2-2, with TRBD1 matching 8 bases. V lost 4 bases, J lost 1 base, and 8 bases stayed unmatched. The CDR3 extends over 17 amino acids. CDR1 is LNHDA, CDR2 SQIVND, per germline (reference sequence). CDR3 sequence (DNA): TGTGCCAGTAGTACCCTCCCGGGACAGGAGAACACCGGGGAGCTGTTTTTT. It encodes CASSTLPGQENTGELFF.

The V call is TRBV19, the J call TRBJ1-1, with D maybe TRBD1 (5 bases). Trimming removed 7 bases at V and 0 bases at J, with 12 bases between. The CDR3 runs to 14 residues. Germline V CDR1 and CDR2: LNHDA, SQIVND (reference sequence). The CDR3 is CASMVGGVNTEAFF. In DNA, the CDR3 is TGTGCCAGTATGGTGGGAGGGGTGAACACTGAAGCTTTCTTT.

The CDR3 DNA reads TGTGCCAGCAGCCCCCAGGACAGGGTGTTCCATGAGCAGTTCTTC. The encoded protein is CASSPQDRVFHEQFF. The chain carries TRBV9 and TRBJ2-1, with TRBD1 matching over 8 bases. Trimming at V came to 4 bases and at J to 8 bases, leaving 11 bases not matched to a gene. This CDR3 has 15 amino acids. Germline V gene data show CDR1 as SGDLS and CDR2 as YYNGEE.

J is TRBJ2-3 and V is TRBV12-3 or TRBV12-4; D remains ambiguous. CDR3 size: 13 residues. V was shortened by 2 bases and J by 1 base, with 4 bases between the two germline ends. The CDR3 DNA is TGTGCCAGCAGTTTATCCGGCACAGATACGCAGTATTTT. Amino acids: CASSLSGTDTQYF.

The chain combines TRBV7-9 with TRBJ1-1; possible D gene TRBD1, 6 bases. V lost 2 bases and J lost 7, with 17 bases in between. Germline V CDR1 and CDR2: SEHNR, FQNEAQ (reference sequence). The CDR3 is 15 residues long. CDR3 region: CASSLPSRGGSEAFF. CDR3 sequence (DNA): TGTGCCAGCAGCTTACCGAGTAGGGGGGGCAGTGAAGCTTTCTTT.

The J gene is TRBJ2-4, the V gene TRBV9; TRBD2 aligns across 7 bases. Germline V gene sequence: CDR1 SGDLS, CDR2 YYNGEE. Germline trimming cut 0 bases from V and 1 base from J; bases unmatched to any gene: 1. This CDR3 contains 15 residues. The CDR3 reads CASSVGRGAKNIQYF. The CDR3 DNA follows: TGTGCCAGCAGCGTAGGGCGGGGGGCCAAAAACATTCAGTACTTC.

This chain joins TRBV7-9 and TRBJ2-1; D might be TRBD1 (5 bases). V was trimmed by 3 bases and J by 1 base, leaving 7 bases between them. In germline, CDR1 is SEHNR, CDR2 FQNEAQ (reference sequence). The CDR3 has 14 amino acids. The CDR3 DNA sequence: TGTGCCAGCAGCTTGGACATTTCCTACAATGAGCAGTTCTTC. Translating it yields CASSLDISYNEQFF.

The chain couples TRBV28 to TRBJ2-7, with 7 bases aligning to TRBD1. Germline loops: CDR1 MDHEN, CDR2 SYDVKM. The V segment lost 6 bases and the J segment 3 bases; nucleotides outside the gene matches: 8. The CDR3 is 14 residues long. The CDR3 sequence: CASSILGGGYEQYF. CDR3 bases: TGTGCCAGCAGCATTCTAGGGGGCGGCTACGAGCAGTACTTC.

The chain carries TRBV28 and TRBJ1-5, with D tentatively TRBD1 (6 bases). Looked up from germline, CDR1 is MDHEN and CDR2 is SYDVKM. Trimming removed 6 bases at V and 7 bases at J, with 19 bases between. CDR3 length: 15 amino acids. Here the CDR3 DNA reads TGTGCCAGCAGATCGGTACAGGGTGTAGAACAGCCCCAGCATTTT. Translation gives CASRSVQGVEQPQHF.

J is TRBJ1-2 and V is TRBV6-5, with unresolved D. CDR1 is MNHEY, CDR2 SVGAGI, per germline. Trimming pared 7 bases from V and 1 base from J, leaving 13 bases between. This CDR3 has 14 amino acids. Here the CDR3 reads CASIRGDYNYGYTF. CDR3 in DNA: TGTGCCAGCATCCGAGGCGACTATAACTATGGCTACACCTTC.

This chain links TRBV10-1 with TRBJ2-1; D may be TRBD2 (7 bases). CDR1 WNHNN and CDR2 SYGVQD come from the germline V gene (reference sequence). CDR3 length: 20 residues. Trimming shortened V by 1 base and J by 7 bases, and 29 bases separated the two germline ends. CDR3 loop: CASSEFAGAHPAARGNEQFF. CDR3 DNA sequence: TGCGCCAGCAGTGAGTTCGCGGGGGCCCATCCCGCAGCTCGGGGGAATGAGCAGTTCTTC.